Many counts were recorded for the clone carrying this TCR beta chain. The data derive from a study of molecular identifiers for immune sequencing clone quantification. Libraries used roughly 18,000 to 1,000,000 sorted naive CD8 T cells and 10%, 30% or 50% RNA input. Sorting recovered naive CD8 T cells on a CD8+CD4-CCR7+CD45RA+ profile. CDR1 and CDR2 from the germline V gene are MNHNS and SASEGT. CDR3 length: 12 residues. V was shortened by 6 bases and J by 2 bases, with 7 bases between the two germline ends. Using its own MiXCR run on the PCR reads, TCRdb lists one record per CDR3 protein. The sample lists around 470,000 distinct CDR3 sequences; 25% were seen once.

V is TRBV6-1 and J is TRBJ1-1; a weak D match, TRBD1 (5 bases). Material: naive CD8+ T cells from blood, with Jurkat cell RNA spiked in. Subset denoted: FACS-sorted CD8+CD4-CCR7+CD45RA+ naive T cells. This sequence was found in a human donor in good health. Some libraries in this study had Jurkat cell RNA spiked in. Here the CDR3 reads CASRDINTEAFF. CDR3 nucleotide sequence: TGTGCCAGCAGGGACATAAACACTGAAGCTTTCTTT.